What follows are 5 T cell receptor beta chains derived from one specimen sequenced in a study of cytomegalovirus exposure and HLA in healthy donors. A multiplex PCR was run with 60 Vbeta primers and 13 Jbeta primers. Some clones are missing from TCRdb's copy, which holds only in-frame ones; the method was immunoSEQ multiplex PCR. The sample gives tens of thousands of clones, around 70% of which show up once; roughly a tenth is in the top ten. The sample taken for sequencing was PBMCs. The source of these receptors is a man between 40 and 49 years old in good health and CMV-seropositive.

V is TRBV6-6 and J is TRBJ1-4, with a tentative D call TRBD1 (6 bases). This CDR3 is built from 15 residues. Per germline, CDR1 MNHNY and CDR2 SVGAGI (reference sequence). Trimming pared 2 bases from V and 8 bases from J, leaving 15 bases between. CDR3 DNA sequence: TGTGCCAGCAGTTACGAGGGGGGAGGGCGCGAAAAACTGTTTTTT. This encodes CASSYEGGGREKLFF.

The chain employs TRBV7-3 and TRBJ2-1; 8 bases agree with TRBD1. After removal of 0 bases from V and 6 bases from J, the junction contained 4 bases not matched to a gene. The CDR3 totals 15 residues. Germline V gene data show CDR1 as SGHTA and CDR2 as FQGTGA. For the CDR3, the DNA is TGTGCCAGCAGCTTAACCAGGGGGCGAGTCAATGAGCAGTTCTTC. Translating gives CASSLTRGRVNEQFF.

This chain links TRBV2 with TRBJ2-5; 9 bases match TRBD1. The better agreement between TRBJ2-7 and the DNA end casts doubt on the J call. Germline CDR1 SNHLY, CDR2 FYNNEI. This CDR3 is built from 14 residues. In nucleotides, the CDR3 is TGTGCCAGCAGCGAGCGGGACAGGGATTCCGAGCAGTACTTC. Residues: CASSERDRDSEQYF.

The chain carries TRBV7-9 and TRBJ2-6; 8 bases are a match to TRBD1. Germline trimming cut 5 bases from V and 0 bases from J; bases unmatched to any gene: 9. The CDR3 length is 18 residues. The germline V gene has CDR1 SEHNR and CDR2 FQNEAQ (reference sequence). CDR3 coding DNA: TGTGCCAGCAGCCCTCGACAGGGGATCCCCTCTGGGGCCAACGTCCTGACTTTC. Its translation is CASSPRQGIPSGANVLTF.

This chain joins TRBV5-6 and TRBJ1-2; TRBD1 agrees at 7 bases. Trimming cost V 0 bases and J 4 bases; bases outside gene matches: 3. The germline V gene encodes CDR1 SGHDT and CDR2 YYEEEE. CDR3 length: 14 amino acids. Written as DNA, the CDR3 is TGTGCCAGCAGCTTGGACGGGACAGTCTATGGCTACACCTTC. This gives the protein CASSLDGTVYGYTF.